This T cell receptor beta chain was identified during a study of T cell repertoires in cytomegalovirus infection. Study summary: Public signatures in TCR beta pointed to CMV infection and matching HLA type. Notes on the study in general: Totalled public TCR beta family frequency picked out people who carried CMV plus the relevant HLA. Ex vivo, HLA-C-restricted CMV-specific TCR beta clonotypes prevailed over the rest of the response.

TCRdb analysed the reads with MiXCR anew, one entry per CDR3 protein. This table has roughly 300,000 distinct CDR3 sequences, 8% to 10% appearing once. This clonotype was observed many times. Its specificity is unknown. Germline trimming cut 1 base from V and 10 bases from J; bases unmatched to any gene: 3. The CDR3 consists of 14 residues. This receptor was obtained from a human donor in good health (CMV status not recorded). Some clones in this sample may be carry-over from other donors' samples. This chain joins TRBV12-3 or TRBV12-4 and TRBJ1-6, with 8 positions matching TRBD1. Sequenced material: PBMCs. The CDR3 loop reads CASSLGTGRSPLHF. CDR3 nucleotides: TGTGCCAGCAGTTTAGGGACAGGGAGATCACCCCTCCACTTT.